Following are 13 T cell receptor beta chains from one sample sequenced in a study of cytomegalovirus exposure and HLA in healthy donors. Repertoires were generated with immunoSEQ multiplex PCR, while TCRdb's copy carries only in-frame clones and drops some. Of some 130,000 clones in the sample, approximately 80% were seen once. The sample was PBMCs. The source is a young man in good health and CMV-seropositive.

V usage is TRBV15 and J usage is TRBJ1-4; D not resolved. The germline CDR1 and CDR2 sequences are LNHNV and YYDKDF (reference sequence). The CDR3 covers 16 residues. Trimming removed 3 bases at V and 7 bases at J, with 18 bases between. CDR3 loop: CATSSPRVGLSEKLFF. In nucleotides, the CDR3 is TGTGCCACCAGCAGCCCGAGAGTGGGCCTTAGTGAAAAACTGTTTTTT.

Of note for this clone: This likely stems from a read error, as it lies one base from a far larger clone. The rearrangement joins TRBV29-1 to TRBJ2-3, with 9 bases that match TRBD2. The germline gives CDR1 SQVTM, CDR2 ANQGSEA. The junction had 13 bases not matched to a gene; V was cut back by 8 bases and J by 4 bases. The CDR3 is 15 amino acids. The CDR3 DNA reads TGCAGCTTTCTTGGTCTAGCGGGATATTCAGATACGCAGTATTTT. It encodes CSFLGLAGYSDTQYF.

The chain couples TRBV7-6 to TRBJ1-1; no clear D gene. This CDR3 has 14 residues. CDR1 is SGHVS and CDR2 is FNYEAQ in the germline V gene. Trimming took 4 bases from V and 3 from J, leaving 12 bases between them. The CDR3 DNA follows: TGTGCCAGCAGCTCAAACCGCGGGGACACTGAAGCTTTCTTT. It translates to CASSSNRGDTEAFF.

The chain recombines TRBV5-1 with TRBJ2-7, with D hard to call. Germline CDR1 reads SGHRS; CDR2 reads YFSETQ. The CDR3 covers 15 residues. Trimming left V 0 bases short and J 2 bases short, with 12 bases between. CDR3 protein: CASSLDGRQTYEQYF. Written as DNA, the CDR3 is TGCGCCAGCAGCTTGGATGGCAGGCAGACCTACGAGCAGTACTTC.

J is TRBJ2-1 and V is TRBV29-1; possibly TRBD2 for D (5 bases). This CDR3 is 12 amino acids long. The germline gives CDR1 SQVTM, CDR2 ANQGSEA. The germline V and J ends were trimmed by 7 bases and 6 bases, with 13 bases remaining between them. CDR3 nucleotide sequence: TGCAGCGCCGCCCGGGGTATCAATGAGCAGTTCTTC. As protein: CSAARGINEQFF.

The V gene is TRBV6-5, the J gene TRBJ1-2; 8 bases map to TRBD1. The CDR3 has 13 amino acids. Germline V lookup: CDR1 MNHEY, CDR2 SVGAGI. The ends lost 10 bases at V and 0 bases at J; junction bases unmatched: 4. DNA for the CDR3: TGTGCCACCCGGACAGGGTCTAACTATGGCTACACCTTC. It specifies CATRTGSNYGYTF.

The rearrangement joins TRBV7-8 to TRBJ2-1; TRBD1 is a possible D gene (5 bases). V lost 7 bases and J 6 bases, leaving 19 bases between the germline ends. The CDR3 length is 15 residues. The germline V gene encodes CDR1 SGHVS and CDR2 FQNEAQ. The CDR3 sequence is CASIPIGASGNEQFF. The CDR3 bases are TGTGCCAGCATCCCCATAGGGGCCTCGGGCAATGAGCAGTTCTTC.

V is TRBV11-3 and J is TRBJ2-2, with D maybe TRBD1 (7 bases). This CDR3 contains 14 residues. Trimming shortened V by 5 bases and J by 6 bases, and 13 bases separated the two germline ends. The germline CDR1 and CDR2 sequences are SGHNT and YENEEA. The CDR3 reads CASSKQGGAGELFF. The DNA for the CDR3 is TGTGCCAGCAGCAAGCAGGGGGGAGCCGGGGAGCTGTTTTTT.

The chain couples TRBV5-1 to TRBJ2-5; TRBD2 agrees at 7 bases. Germline V lookup: CDR1 SGHRS, CDR2 YFSETQ. V lost 4 bases to trimming and J lost 3 bases; unmatched junction nucleotides: 12. This CDR3 has 16 residues. CDR3: CASSALGAGLKETQYF. The CDR3 nucleotides read TGCGCCAGCAGCGCCTTGGGAGCGGGGTTGAAAGAGACCCAGTACTTC.

Here the CDR3 DNA reads TGTGCCAGCAGCGCATCTCCGGGACAGCTGGGGGGCTACACCTTC. Amino acid sequence: CASSASPGQLGGYTF. The chain combines TRBV2 with TRBJ1-2, with 7 bases matching TRBD1. V was pared by 6 bases and J by 8 bases, with 15 bases of the junction left unmatched. The germline gives CDR1 SNHLY, CDR2 FYNNEI. The CDR3 totals 15 residues.

The rearrangement links TRBV7-8 to TRBJ1-6; TRBD1 agrees at 7 bases. Germline CDR1 and CDR2: SGHVS and FQNEAQ. V was clipped by 3 bases and J by 7 bases; unmatched bases: 6. The length of the CDR3 is 15 residues. The CDR3 is CASSFFDRENSPLHF. The DNA for the CDR3 is TGTGCCAGCAGCTTTTTTGACAGGGAAAATTCACCCCTCCACTTT.

This chain uses TRBV19 with TRBJ2-3; D gene uncertain. This CDR3 is built from 14 residues. The germline V gene encodes CDR1 LNHDA and CDR2 SQIVND (reference sequence). V shed 0 bases and J shed 2 bases, with 6 bases lying between them. The CDR3 is CASSIDSVTDTQYF. CDR3 bases: TGTGCCAGTAGTATAGACTCAGTCACAGATACGCAGTATTTT.

The rearrangement uses TRBV5-1 and TRBJ2-3; D possibly corresponds to TRBD2 (5 bases). Per the germline V gene, CDR1 is SGHRS and CDR2 is YFSETQ. This CDR3 has 15 amino acids. V lost 0 bases to trimming and J lost 3 bases, with 11 bases between them. The CDR3: CASSLAGVMTDTQYF. CDR3 nucleotides: TGCGCCAGCAGCTTGGCCGGGGTAATGACAGATACGCAGTATTTT.